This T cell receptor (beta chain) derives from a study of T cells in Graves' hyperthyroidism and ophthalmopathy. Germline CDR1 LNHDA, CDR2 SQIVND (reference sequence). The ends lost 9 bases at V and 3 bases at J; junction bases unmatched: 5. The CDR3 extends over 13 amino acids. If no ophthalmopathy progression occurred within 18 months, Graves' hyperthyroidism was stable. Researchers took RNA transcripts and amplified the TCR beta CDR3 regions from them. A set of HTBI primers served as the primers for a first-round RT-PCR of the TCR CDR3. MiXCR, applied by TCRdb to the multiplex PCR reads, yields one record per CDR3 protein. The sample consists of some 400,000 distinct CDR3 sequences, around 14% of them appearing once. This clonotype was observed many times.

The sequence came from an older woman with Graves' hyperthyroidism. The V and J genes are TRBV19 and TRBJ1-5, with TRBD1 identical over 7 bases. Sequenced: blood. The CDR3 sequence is CASTGQFNQPQHF. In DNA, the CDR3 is TGTGCCAGCACGGGACAGTTCAATCAGCCCCAGCATTTT. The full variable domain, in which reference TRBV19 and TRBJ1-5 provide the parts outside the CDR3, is DGGITQSPKYLFRKEGQNVTLSCEQNLNHDAMYWYRQDPGQGLRLIYYSQIVNDFQKGDIAEGYSVSREKKESFPLTVTSAQKNPTAFYLCASTGQFNQPQHFGDGTRLSIL.